This T cell receptor beta chain stems from a study of CD8 T cells in ankylosing spondylitis. With 0 bases clipped from V and 4 bases from J, the junction kept 1 base outside the gene matches. Germline values: CDR1 MGHRA, CDR2 YSYEKL. The CDR3 consists of 15 residues. TCRdb reprocessed the 5' RACE reads via MiXCR and lists one record per CDR3 protein. The data hold approximately 25,000 distinct CDR3 sequences, with about a sixth observed a single time. This receptor was taken from a male donor with ankylosing spondylitis or in good health (not recorded which). The rearrangement joins TRBV4-1 to TRBJ1-5; 9 bases match TRBD1. Source material: blood. The CDR3 loop reads CASSQEGTGNQPQHF. The CDR3 region has the DNA TGCGCCAGCAGCCAAGAAGGGACAGGGAATCAGCCCCAGCATTTT.